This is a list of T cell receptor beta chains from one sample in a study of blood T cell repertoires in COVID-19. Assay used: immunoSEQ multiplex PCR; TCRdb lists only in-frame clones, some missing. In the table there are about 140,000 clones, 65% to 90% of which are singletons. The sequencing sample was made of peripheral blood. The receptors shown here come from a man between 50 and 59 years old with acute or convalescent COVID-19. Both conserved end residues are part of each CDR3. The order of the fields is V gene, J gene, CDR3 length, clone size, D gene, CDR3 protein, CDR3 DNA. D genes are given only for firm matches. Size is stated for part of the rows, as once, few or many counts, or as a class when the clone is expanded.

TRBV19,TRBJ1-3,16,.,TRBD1,CASSILGTGIGNTIYF,TGTGCCAGTAGTATCCTCGGGACAGGGATCGGTAACACCATATATTTT
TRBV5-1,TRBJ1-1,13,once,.,CASSFGGYTEAFF,TGCGCCAGCAGCTTCGGAGGGTACACTGAAGCTTTCTTT
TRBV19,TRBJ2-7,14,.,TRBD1,CASSAGTGLYEQYF,TGTGCCAGTAGTGCTGGGACAGGGCTGTACGAGCAGTACTTC
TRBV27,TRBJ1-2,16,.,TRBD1,CASSLDRAGANYGYTF,TGTGCCAGCAGTTTGGACAGGGCTGGAGCTAACTATGGCTACACCTTC
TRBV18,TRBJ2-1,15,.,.,CASSRSEGSYNEQFF,TGTGCCAGCTCACGATCGGAGGGCTCCTACAATGAGCAGTTCTTC
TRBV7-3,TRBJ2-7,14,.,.,CASSLSGGISEQYF,TGTGCCAGCAGCTTATCGGGGGGCATATCCGAGCAGTACTTC
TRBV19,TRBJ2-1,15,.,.,CASSPQAVSGNEQFF,TGTGCCAGTAGTCCCCAGGCAGTAAGCGGCAATGAGCAGTTCTTC
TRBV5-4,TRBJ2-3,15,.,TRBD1,CASSPPGQGADTQYF,TGTGCCAGCAGCCCGCCAGGACAGGGTGCAGATACGCAGTATTTT
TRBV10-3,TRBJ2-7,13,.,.,CAISESPSYEQYF,TGTGCCATCAGTGAGTCTCCCAGCTACGAGCAGTACTTC
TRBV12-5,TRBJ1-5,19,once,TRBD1,CASGLVRTGERGLYQPQHF,TGTGCTAGTGGTTTGGTGCGGACAGGGGAAAGGGGCCTTTATCAGCCCCAGCATTTT
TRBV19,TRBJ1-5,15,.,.,CASSIGWGGGQPQHF,TGTGCCAGTAGTATAGGGTGGGGGGGTGGTCAGCCCCAGCATTTT
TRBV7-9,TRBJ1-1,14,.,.,CASSSGRIHTEAFF,TGTGCCAGCAGCTCCGGGAGGATCCACACTGAAGCTTTCTTT
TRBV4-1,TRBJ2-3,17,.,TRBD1,CASSQWRPGQYGDTQYF,TGCGCCAGCAGCCAATGGCGACCGGGACAGTATGGAGATACGCAGTATTTT
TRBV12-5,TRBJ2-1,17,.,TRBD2,CASGLGTGTSGSNEQFF,TGTGCTAGTGGTTTGGGAACCGGGACTAGCGGAAGCAATGAGCAGTTCTTC
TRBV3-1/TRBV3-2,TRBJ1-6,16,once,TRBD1,CASSIGTVIYNSPLHF,TGTGCCAGCAGCATCGGGACAGTGATCTATAATTCACCCCTCCACTTT
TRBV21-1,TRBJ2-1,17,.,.,CASSKLGSGKGYNEQFF,TGTGCCAGCAGCAAGTTGGGTAGCGGGAAAGGTTACAATGAGCAGTTCTTC
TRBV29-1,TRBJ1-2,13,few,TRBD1,CSVKQGADYGYTF,TGCAGCGTGAAACAGGGGGCGGACTATGGCTACACCTTC
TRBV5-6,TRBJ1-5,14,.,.,CASSLSYSNQPQHF,TGTGCCAGCAGCCTAAGTTATAGCAATCAGCCCCAGCATTTT
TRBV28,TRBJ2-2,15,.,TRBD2,CASSLSSSGHGELFF,TGTGCCAGCAGTTTAAGTTCTAGCGGGCACGGGGAGCTGTTTTTT
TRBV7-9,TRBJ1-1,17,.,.,CASSFLPGQGMNTEAFF,TGTGCCAGCAGCTTTCTCCCCGGGCAGGGGATGAACACTGAAGCTTTCTTT
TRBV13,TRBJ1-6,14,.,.,CASSPWTANSPLHF,TGTGCCAGCAGCCCTTGGACAGCTAATTCACCCCTCCACTTT
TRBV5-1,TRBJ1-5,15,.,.,CASSLLGASYQPQHF,TGCGCCAGCAGCTTGCTTGGGGCCTCCTATCAGCCCCAGCATTTT
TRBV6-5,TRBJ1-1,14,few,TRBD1,CASSGPGQGARAFF,TGTGCCAGCAGCGGTCCGGGACAGGGTGCGAGGGCTTTCTTT
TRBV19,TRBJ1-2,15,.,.,CASSIGPGYAYGYTF,TGTGCCAGTAGTATCGGTCCAGGGTACGCCTATGGCTACACCTTC
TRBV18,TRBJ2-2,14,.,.,CASSPETIVGELFF,TGTGCCAGCTCACCAGAGACAATTGTCGGGGAGCTGTTTTTT
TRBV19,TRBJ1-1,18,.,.,CASSRGLGPPLDVSEAFF,TGTGCCAGTAGTAGGGGGCTGGGACCGCCTCTAGATGTTTCTGAAGCTTTCTTT
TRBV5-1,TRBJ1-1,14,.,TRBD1,CASSFGTDNTEAFF,TGCGCCAGCAGCTTCGGGACAGATAACACTGAAGCTTTCTTT
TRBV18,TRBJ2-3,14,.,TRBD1,CASSPQGAGDTQYF,TGTGCCAGCTCACCACAGGGGGCTGGGGATACGCAGTATTTT
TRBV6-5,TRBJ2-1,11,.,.,CASSTGPEQFF,TGTGCCAGCAGTACGGGTCCGGAGCAGTTCTTC
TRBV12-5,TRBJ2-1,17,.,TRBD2,CASGFSGSPSSYNEQFF,TGTGCTAGTGGTTTTAGCGGGAGTCCCAGCTCCTACAATGAGCAGTTCTTC
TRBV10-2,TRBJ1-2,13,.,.,CASSDIPRQGYTF,TGCGCCAGCAGTGACATACCCAGGCAAGGCTACACCTTC
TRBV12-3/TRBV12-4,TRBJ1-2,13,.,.,CASTPPPGNGYTF,TGTGCCAGCACCCCACCCCCGGGGAATGGCTACACCTTC
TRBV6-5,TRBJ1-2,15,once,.,CASSYGGGARYGYTF,TGTGCCAGCAGTTACGGTGGGGGGGCCCGCTATGGCTACACCTTC
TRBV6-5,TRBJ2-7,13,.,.,CASRKGGRGEQYF,TGTGCCAGCAGAAAAGGGGGTCGGGGTGAGCAGTACTTC
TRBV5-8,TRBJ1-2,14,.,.,CASSLFTVSYGYTF,TGTGCCAGCAGCTTGTTCACAGTTTCCTATGGCTACACCTTC
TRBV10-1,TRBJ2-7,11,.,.,CASKEVYEQYF,TGCGCCAGCAAGGAGGTGTACGAGCAGTACTTC
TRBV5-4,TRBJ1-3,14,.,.,CASSFPISGNTIYF,TGTGCCAGCAGCTTTCCTATCTCTGGAAACACCATATATTTT
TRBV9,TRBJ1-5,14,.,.,CASSARGGNQPQHF,TGTGCCAGCAGCGCCCGGGGGGGCAATCAGCCCCAGCATTTT
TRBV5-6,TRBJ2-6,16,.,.,CASSHRGLPGANVLTF,TGTGCCAGCAGTCATCGGGGGTTACCTGGGGCCAACGTCCTGACTTTC
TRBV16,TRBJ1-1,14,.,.,CASSQWAENTEAFF,TGTGCCAGCAGCCAATGGGCAGAGAACACTGAAGCTTTCTTT
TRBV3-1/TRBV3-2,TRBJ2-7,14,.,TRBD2,CASSQGAGPYEQYF,TGTGCCAGCAGCCAAGGAGCGGGGCCCTACGAGCAGTACTTC
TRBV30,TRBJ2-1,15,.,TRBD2,CAWSGGLAGVREQFF,TGTGCCTGGAGTGGAGGACTAGCGGGGGTAAGGGAGCAGTTCTTC
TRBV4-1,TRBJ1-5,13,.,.,CASSHEDLEPQHF,TGCGCCAGCAGCCATGAGGATTTGGAGCCCCAGCATTTT
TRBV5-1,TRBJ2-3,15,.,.,CASSLVTGPRGTQYF,TGCGCCAGCAGCTTGGTAACAGGGCCCCGGGGTACGCAGTATTTT
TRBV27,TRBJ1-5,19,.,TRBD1,CASSQQRTRQGRSNQPQHF,TGTGCCAGCAGTCAACAAAGGACCAGACAGGGAAGGAGCAATCAGCCCCAGCATTTT
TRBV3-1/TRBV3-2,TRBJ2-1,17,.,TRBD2,CASSPGTSGVPGNEQFF,TGTGCCAGCAGCCCTGGGACTAGCGGAGTCCCCGGGAATGAGCAGTTCTTC